These T cell receptor beta chains were read from a single sample in a study of blood T cell repertoires in COVID-19. The table came from immunoSEQ multiplex PCR; TCRdb's copy has only in-frame clones and leaves some out. This sample has 130,000 to 150,000 clones, with more than 70% found just once. Sequencing input: peripheral blood. Receptor source: a human donor in a cohort sampled during active COVID-19. Both conserved end residues are part of each CDR3. D genes are given only for firm matches. Size is omitted from some rows. Given values are once, few, many or a class for expanded clones.

clone_size d_call j_call v_call cdr3_length cdr3_nt cdr3_aa
. . TRBJ1-1 TRBV10-3 15 TGTGCCATCAGTGATTCTGGGACACCGAACACTGAAGCTTTCTTT CAISDSGTPNTEAFF
. TRBD1 TRBJ1-4 TRBV19 15 TGTGCCAGTAGGGACAGGGCGGAAACTAATGAAAAACTGTTTTTT CASRDRAETNEKLFF
. . TRBJ1-4 TRBV6-1 17 TGTGCCAGCAGTGAATCCCGACTGCTTCTAACTAATGAAAAACTGTTTTTT CASSESRLLLTNEKLFF
. . TRBJ1-6 TRBV4-3 15 TGCGCCAGCAGCGACCACAGGGCAAATAATTCACCCCTCCACTTT CASSDHRANNSPLHF
. . TRBJ2-3 TRBV6-2/TRBV6-3 12 TGTGCCAGCAGTTACGCCGACAATACGCAGTATTTT CASSYADNTQYF
. . TRBJ2-7 TRBV24-1 12 . CATSVPGLEQYF
once TRBD1 TRBJ2-3 TRBV18 14 TGTGCCAGCTCACCACGACAGGGAACAGATACGCAGTATTTT CASSPRQGTDTQYF
. TRBD2 TRBJ2-4 TRBV6-6 18 TGTGCCAGCAGTCCGGGACTAGCGGGGGGGCTTGGCAAAAACATTCAGTACTTC CASSPGLAGGLGKNIQYF
. . TRBJ1-5 TRBV6-6 15 TGTGCCAGCAGGCCCCAGGGGACTAGCAATCAGCCCCAGCATTTT CASRPQGTSNQPQHF
few TRBD1 TRBJ1-5 TRBV11-2 15 TGTGCCAGCAGCTTAGTTGGGACAGGGAATCAGCCCCAGCATTTT CASSLVGTGNQPQHF
. . TRBJ2-1 TRBV7-6 15 TGTGCCAGCAGCTTAGGGGACATGACCTACAATGAGCAGTTCTTC CASSLGDMTYNEQFF
. . TRBJ1-3 TRBV7-2 16 TGTGCCAGCAGCTTAGGGTGGGGGACATATGGAAACACCATATATTTT CASSLGWGTYGNTIYF
. . TRBJ2-3 TRBV19 15 TGTGCCAGTAGTATTGATGACAGGGAGGTAGGTCTGCAGTATTTT CASSIDDREVGLQYF
. . TRBJ1-6 TRBV27 14 TGTGCCAGCAGTTCGTGGGAGCTAATGTCACCCCTCCACTTT CASSSWELMSPLHF
. TRBD1 TRBJ2-7 TRBV5-8 15 TGTGCCAGCAGCGGGAAGGACAGGGCTATCTACGAGCAGTACTTC CASSGKDRAIYEQYF
. . TRBJ2-3 TRBV6-6 12 TGTGCCAGCAGCCCTTCCACAGATACGCAGTATTTT CASSPSTDTQYF
. . TRBJ1-1 TRBV7-3 15 TGTGCCAGCAGCTTAACGGGACAAAAGAACACTGAAGCTTTCTTT CASSLTGQKNTEAFF
. . TRBJ2-5 TRBV7-3 14 TGTGCCAGCAGCTATGGAGGGGGCAGAGAGACCCAGTACTTC CASSYGGGRETQYF
. TRBD1 TRBJ1-6 TRBV28 15 TGTGCCAGCACCTCACAGGGGGGATTCGGTTCACCCCTCCACTTT CASTSQGGFGSPLHF
. TRBD2 TRBJ2-7 TRBV28 19 TGTGCCAGCAGTTTGTCGTGGGAGGGCCGGGTAGTTCGGAGCTACGAGCAGTACTTC CASSLSWEGRVVRSYEQYF
. TRBD1 TRBJ1-1 TRBV6-2/TRBV6-3 14 TGTGCCAGCAGTCAACGACAGGGAGCAACTGAAGCTTTCTTT CASSQRQGATEAFF
. . TRBJ2-2 TRBV19 14 TGTGCCAGTAACCCCGGGACGAACACCGGGGAGCTGTTTTTT CASNPGTNTGELFF
. . TRBJ1-1 TRBV19 13 TGTGCCAGTAGAAGTTTGAGAAACACTGAAGCTTTCTTT CASRSLRNTEAFF
. TRBD1 TRBJ2-2 TRBV28 16 TGTGCCAGCAGTTTGTGGGACAGGGAGAACACCGGGGAGCTGTTTTTT CASSLWDRENTGELFF
. . TRBJ2-1 TRBV5-4 17 TGTGCCAGCAGCCCCACCTGGGGGGTGAGCTCCTACAATGAGCAGTTCTTC CASSPTWGVSSYNEQFF
. . TRBJ2-1 TRBV27 16 TGTGCCAGCATATTATTTTGGGGGCCGAAGAATAATGAGCAGTTCTTC CASILFWGPKNNEQFF
. TRBD1 TRBJ2-2 TRBV9 13 TGTGCCAGCAGCGGACAGGGCACTGGGGAGCTGTTTTTT CASSGQGTGELFF
. TRBD2 TRBJ2-1 TRBV7-2 15 TGTGCCAGCAGCTTAGGCCGGGGGGTTTACAATGAGCAGTTCTTC CASSLGRGVYNEQFF